Sequencing of this TCR beta chain was carried out in a study of T cell repertoires in cytomegalovirus infection. Study-level background: Through public TCR beta signatures, both CMV infection and matching HLA type were indicated.

Overall study results and limits: Dominating the ex vivo response were TCR beta clonotypes that were CMV-specific and HLA-C-restricted. Accumulated public TCR beta family frequency recognized individuals carrying CMV together with the relevant HLA.

The CDR3 sequence is 16 residues long. Trimming took off 1 base at V and 1 base at J, with 9 bases between the two ends. CDR1 and CDR2 from the germline V gene are KGHDR and SFDVKD. This clonotype showed up many times. Its antigen is not known. MiXCR was run by TCRdb on the reads, yielding one entry per CDR3 protein. The sample has about 110,000 distinct CDR3 sequences; about a tenth are singletons. The sample was PBMCs, sequenced either directly or after in vitro stimulation (not recorded which). This TCR was recovered from a human donor in good health (CMV status not recorded). Some clones in this sample may be carry-over from other donors' samples. The chain joins TRBV24-1 to TRBJ2-2; D remains unclear. The CDR3 spells CATSDFQLMNTGELFF. The CDR3 nucleotides are TGTGCCACCAGTGATTTTCAACTCATGAACACCGGGGAGCTGTTTTTT.